This T cell receptor beta chain was documented in a study of cytomegalovirus exposure and HLA in healthy donors. The PCR was carried out with 60 Vbeta primers and 13 Jbeta primers. Sequencing used immunoSEQ multiplex PCR; TCRdb keeps in-frame clones, though not all of them. The table lists approximately 240,000 clones, over 70% of them singletons. This clone was detected once. This CDR3 is built from 15 residues. V was pared by 0 bases and J by 2 bases, with 2 bases of the junction left unmatched. Germline V gene sequence: CDR1 SGHRS, CDR2 YFSETQ. The TCR sequence derives from a woman aged 55 to 70 in good health and CMV-seropositive. Sequences were obtained from PBMCs. The chain carries TRBV5-1 and TRBJ1-2; 9 bases line up with TRBD1. CDR3 bases: TGCGCCAGCAGCTTGGGACAGGGGGAGAACTATGGCTACACCTTC. Translating gives CASSLGQGENYGYTF.